This T cell receptor (beta chain) stems from a study of T cells in Graves' hyperthyroidism and ophthalmopathy. Study-level results: Blood also held most thyroid clonotypes expanded beyond 0.001.

Any patient presenting with uncontrolled infection, other autoimmune disease, pregnancy or lactation was left out. Orbital computed tomography and thyroid ultrasound, together with serum TRAb and thyroxine and clinical symptoms, were used for diagnoses. PBMCs stemmed from approximately 10 ml fresh peripheral blood. Template material for amplifying TCR beta CDR3 regions consisted of RNA transcripts. The HTBI primer set drove a first-round RT-PCR of the TCR CDR3. MiXCR was run by TCRdb on the multiplex PCR reads, yielding one entry per CDR3 protein. The sample holds about 130,000 distinct CDR3 sequences; over 20% are singletons and the top ten take 65% to 80%. This clonotype was seen many times. Its specificity is not known. CDR3 size: 16 residues. The V gene end was trimmed by 5 bases and the J gene end by 7 bases; junction bases not matched to a gene: 14. Germline values: CDR1 DFQATT, CDR2 SNEGSKA (reference sequence).

The J gene is TRBJ2-2, the V gene TRBV20-1, with TRBD2 identical over 9 bases. This clonotype originated in a woman between 50 and 59 years old with Graves' hyperthyroidism that later progressed to Graves' ophthalmopathy. The specimen was blood. CDR3 protein: CSAHGQAGGVDGELFF. The CDR3 bases are TGCAGTGCTCACGGGCAAGCGGGAGGAGTGGACGGGGAGCTGTTTTTT.